The clone carrying this T cell receptor (beta chain) was counted only a few times. The antigen is unknown. TCRdb redid the calling of the 5' RACE reads with MiXCR, one entry per CDR3 protein. The sample holds around 75,000 distinct CDR3 sequences, 13% seen once. V shed 1 base and J shed 1 base, with 13 bases lying between them. This CDR3 contains 16 residues. Germline V CDR1 and CDR2: LNHNV, YYDKDF (reference sequence). Time point defined: sample taken at primary tumor resection. Unsorted samples of tumor, nontumor lung or frozen PBMC had their whole RNA sequenced. These data come from a study of spatial heterogeneity in lung cancer. Study information: Beta-chain sequences were consistently detected more often than alpha-chain sequences.

General observations from the study: Ubiquitous expanded tumor TCRs appeared in blood more at resection than follow-up.

The chain carries TRBV15 and TRBJ1-1; D is possibly TRBD1 (5 bases). The sample consisted of PBMCs, taken at surgery. The receptor comes from a male donor with early-stage non-small cell lung cancer. In DNA, the CDR3 is TGTGCCACCAGCAGAGGGTACGGACAAGGGAACACTGAAGCTTTCTTT. It yields the protein CATSRGYGQGNTEAFF.